This record looks at one TCR beta chain sequence and its context. The sample originates from a study of blood T cell repertoires in COVID-19. For the study at large: Samples of COVID-19 (acute and convalescent) were obtained from the United States, Italy and Spain.

In germline, CDR1 is MNHEY, CDR2 SMNVEV (reference sequence). V shed 2 bases and J shed 7 bases, with 14 bases lying between them. The CDR3 is made up of 14 amino acids. All enrollees were about 18 to 95 years old and from 24 US areas. Recovered status in Cohort 3 required two negative PCRs, clearance, or symptom resolution. TCRdb's table, derived via immunoSEQ multiplex PCR, lists solely in-frame clones and lacks some. The data show some 350,000 clones, with 85% to 90% seen just once and roughly 0.99% held by the top ten. The chain uses TRBV27 and TRBJ1-1; D is possibly TRBD1 (5 bases). What was sequenced was PBMCs or T cells enriched from blood (not recorded which). This clonotype was sampled from a man between 18 and 29 years old who had recovered from COVID-19. The CDR3 region is CASSLVSTASEAFF. The CDR3 region has the DNA TGTGCCAGCAGTTTAGTCTCGACAGCCAGTGAAGCTTTCTTT.